This TCR beta chain was identified during a study of identical twins. From the 5' RACE reads, TCRdb called clonotypes with MiXCR, one entry per CDR3 protein. The top ten hold about 12% of the sample, which has some 760,000 distinct CDR3 sequences, about 20% seen once. This clonotype was picked up a small number of times. The sample was also reused in another study, on T cells expressing NK-cell markers. Per that study: Topping the CD3+CD56-NKG2C+ fraction as well were these clonotypes, in a few donors.

The origin of this receptor is a woman aged 18-30 years in good health. Sequencing was carried out using PBMCs.

Here the CDR3 reads CASSFGLAVEDTQYF. The CDR3 nucleotides are TGTGCCAGCAGCTTCGGACTAGCGGTTGAAGATACGCAGTATTTT. The genes are TRBV7-8 and TRBJ2-3; 10 nucleotides agree with TRBD2. The length of the CDR3 is 15 residues. The germline V gene has CDR1 SGHVS and CDR2 FQNEAQ. V gave up 3 bases and J gave up 5 bases; unmatched junction bases: 5.